A selection of T cell receptor beta chains follows, all from one sample in a study of cytomegalovirus exposure and HLA in healthy donors. Generated by immunoSEQ multiplex PCR, the TCRdb table keeps only in-frame clones and is missing some. The data contain 100,000 to 150,000 clones, 70% to 85% of them singletons. Sample: PBMCs. Source of these receptors: a woman aged 35 to 49 in good health and CMV-seropositive. Each CDR3 is given with its conserved first and last residue. The D gene is left open where the match is weak. Clone size is given for some rows only: seen once, a few or many times, or a class if the clone is expanded.

v_call,clone_size,j_call,d_call,cdr3_aa,cdr3_nt
TRBV6-5,-,TRBJ2-5,-,CASSYDAGGGETQYF,TGTGCCAGCAGTTATGATGCAGGAGGTGGAGAGACCCAGTACTTC
TRBV7-2,medium-sized,TRBJ2-7,TRBD2,CASSLEGTSGRYEQYF,TGTGCCAGCAGCCTAGAAGGGACTAGCGGGAGGTACGAGCAGTACTTC
TRBV2,-,TRBJ1-5,-,CASRAAPNQPQHF,TGTGCCAGCAGGGCGGCCCCAAATCAGCCCCAGCATTTT
TRBV19,-,TRBJ1-1,-,CASSVSGTLNTEAFF,TGTGCCAGTAGTGTGTCCGGGACTTTGAACACTGAAGCTTTCTTT
TRBV28,few,TRBJ2-5,TRBD1,CASSLDREGETQYF,TGTGCCAGCAGTTTAGACAGGGAAGGTGAGACCCAGTACTTC
TRBV2,-,TRBJ2-5,TRBD2,CASELAGEQYF,TGTGCCAGCGAGCTAGCGGGAGAGCAGTACTTC
TRBV5-4,-,TRBJ2-5,TRBD1,CASSSRDREETQYF,TGTGCCAGCAGCTCCCGGGACAGGGAAGAGACCCAGTACTTC
TRBV30,once,TRBJ2-2,TRBD2,CAWSETSSSTGELFF,TGTGCCTGGAGTGAGACTAGCTCCAGCACCGGGGAGCTGTTTTTT
TRBV2,-,TRBJ1-1,-,CASSESSRGKAEAFF,TGTGCCAGCAGTGAGTCCTCGCGGGGGAAGGCTGAAGCTTTCTTT
TRBV30,-,TRBJ1-4,TRBD1,CAWSDPPWGTGGQVDEKLFF,TGTGCCTGGAGTGACCCCCCTTGGGGGACAGGGGGCCAGGTGGATGAAAAACTGTTTTTT
TRBV6-4,-,TRBJ2-1,-,CASSVSGVDDNEQFF,TGTGCCAGCAGTGTATCCGGGGTTGACGACAATGAGCAGTTCTTC
TRBV10-3,-,TRBJ1-1,-,CAISEGGGGTEAFF,TGTGCCATCAGTGAGGGGGGCGGAGGTACTGAAGCTTTCTTT
TRBV5-1,-,TRBJ1-5,-,CASSPGVGNQPQHF,TGCGCCAGCAGCCCCGGGGTGGGCAATCAGCCCCAGCATTTT
TRBV5-6,few,TRBJ1-1,TRBD1,CASSWGQGTTEAFF,TGTGCCAGCAGCTGGGGACAGGGTACCACTGAAGCTTTCTTT
TRBV14,-,TRBJ2-7,-,CASSQDLAREQYF,TGTGCCAGCAGCCAAGATCTAGCTCGAGAGCAGTACTTC
TRBV2,-,TRBJ2-5,TRBD1,CASRERQGTKTQYF,TGTGCCAGCAGGGAAAGACAGGGTACGAAGACCCAGTACTTC
TRBV7-9,-,TRBJ2-3,-,CASSLGMPSAVTDTQYF,TGTGCCAGCAGCTTAGGTATGCCCTCTGCGGTTACAGATACGCAGTATTTT
TRBV27,-,TRBJ2-7,TRBD2,CASSSLGLAGSYEQYF,TGTGCCAGCAGTTCTCTGGGACTAGCGGGATCCTACGAGCAGTACTTC
TRBV4-1,-,TRBJ2-5,-,CASSVRTVQETQYF,TGCGCCAGCAGCGTCCGGACAGTTCAAGAGACCCAGTACTTC
TRBV7-9,once,TRBJ1-4,-,CASSSREDPGWGKLFF,TGTGCCAGCAGCTCTAGGGAAGACCCGGGGTGGGGAAAACTGTTTTTT
TRBV27,-,TRBJ2-3,-,CASRQRQATADTQYF,TGTGCCAGCAGGCAACGCCAGGCGACGGCAGATACGCAGTATTTT
TRBV2,-,TRBJ2-3,-,CASSGTLATGPDTQYF,TGTGCCAGCAGTGGCACGCTAGCAACCGGTCCAGATACGCAGTATTTT
TRBV5-4,-,TRBJ2-7,TRBD2,CASSLGGRESYEQYF,TGTGCCAGCAGCTTGGGAGGGCGGGAGTCATACGAGCAGTACTTC
TRBV7-9,-,TRBJ1-4,TRBD1,CASSLVRGEEKLFF,TGTGCCAGCAGCTTAGTCAGGGGGGAAGAAAAACTGTTTTTT
TRBV6-1,-,TRBJ1-5,TRBD1,CASSEKGQGLNQPQHF,TGTGCCAGCAGTGAAAAGGGACAGGGTCTCAATCAGCCCCAGCATTTT
TRBV16,-,TRBJ1-5,-,CASSPRGGIRQPQHF,TGTGCCAGCAGCCCCCGCGGGGGGATACGGCAGCCCCAGCATTTT
TRBV7-9,-,TRBJ2-7,TRBD2,CASSLAGGNYEQYF,TGTGCCAGCAGCTTAGCGGGGGGGAACTACGAGCAGTACTTC
TRBV7-9,-,TRBJ1-5,-,CASSSGDRPNQPQHF,TGTGCCAGCAGCTCTGGTGACAGGCCCAATCAGCCCCAGCATTTT
TRBV7-3,-,TRBJ2-5,TRBD2,CASSFKRGLKGETQYF,TGTGCCAGCAGCTTCAAGCGGGGTTTAAAAGGGGAGACCCAGTACTTC
TRBV15,-,TRBJ2-7,-,CATSLKRDYEQYF,TGTGCCACCAGCCTCAAGAGGGACTACGAGCAGTACTTC
TRBV5-1,-,TRBJ1-1,-,CASSLSQGFPEAFF,TGCGCCAGCAGCTTGTCACAGGGATTCCCTGAAGCTTTCTTT
TRBV19,few,TRBJ2-1,TRBD2,CASSISTVGLAGDNEQFF,TGTGCCAGTAGTATAAGTACGGTGGGGCTAGCGGGGGACAATGAGCAGTTCTTC
TRBV2,-,TRBJ2-2,TRBD2,CASSEGTSEFGELFF,TGTGCCAGCAGTGAGGGGACTAGCGAGTTCGGGGAGCTGTTTTTT
TRBV19,-,TRBJ2-1,TRBD2,CASSGRTSGPYNEQFF,TGTGCCAGTAGTGGCAGGACTAGCGGGCCCTACAATGAGCAGTTCTTC
TRBV5-6,-,TRBJ1-1,-,CASSVREGTEAFF,TGTGCCAGCAGCGTCAGGGAGGGAACTGAAGCTTTCTTT
TRBV19,once,TRBJ1-5,-,CASSEAVDQPQHF,TGTGCCAGTAGTGAGGCTGTCGATCAGCCCCAGCATTTT
TRBV5-5,-,TRBJ2-7,TRBD1,CASSRQGGLEYEQYF,TGTGCCAGCAGCAGACAGGGGGGTTTGGAGTACGAGCAGTACTTC
TRBV30,-,TRBJ2-5,TRBD1,CAWSVPTGETQYF,TGTGCCTGGAGTGTACCGACAGGGGAGACCCAGTACTTC
TRBV4-1,-,TRBJ1-1,-,CASSQGGGPFEMGEAFF,TGCGCCAGCAGCCAAGGGGGGGGCCCCTTCGAAATGGGTGAAGCTTTCTTT
TRBV5-6,-,TRBJ2-7,TRBD2,CASSTFPGLAGEQYF,TGTGCCAGCAGCACCTTTCCCGGACTAGCGGGCGAGCAGTACTTC
TRBV29-1,-,TRBJ2-5,TRBD1,CSVKGQGLRGETQYF,TGCAGCGTTAAGGGACAGGGGTTACGGGGAGAGACCCAGTACTTC
TRBV6-6,-,TRBJ2-7,TRBD2,CASSGGGQLYEQYF,TGTGCCAGCAGCGGGGGGGGCCAACTCTACGAGCAGTACTTC
TRBV11-3,-,TRBJ2-5,TRBD1,CASSESTGLGETQYF,TGTGCCAGCAGTGAATCGACAGGGCTGGGGGAGACCCAGTACTTC
TRBV21-1,-,TRBJ1-1,-,CASIRLRATNTEAFF,TGTGCCAGCATCCGCCTCAGGGCAACGAACACTGAAGCTTTCTTT
TRBV11-1,-,TRBJ2-1,-,CASSLEGTQVYNEQFF,TGTGCCAGCAGCTTAGAGGGGACACAAGTATACAATGAGCAGTTCTTC